This TCR beta chain originates from a study of type 1 regulatory T cells. General observations from the study: Tr1 cells had a more restricted TCR repertoire than non-Tr1 cells.

Details on this clonotype: Its antigen is not known.

Each CDR3 protein gets one entry after TCRdb re-called the reads with MiXCR. The table has 55,000 to 65,000 distinct CDR3 sequences, roughly two thirds seen once. Germline values: CDR1 MNHEY, CDR2 SVGAGI. The CDR3 loop spans 15 amino acids. Trimming removed 6 bases at V and 0 bases at J, with 12 bases between. The specimen was cultured non-Tr1 T cells, either the whole culture or a sorted T cell fraction (not recorded which). The TCR originated in a human donor in good health. This rearrangement joins TRBV6-5 to TRBJ1-5; a possible D gene is TRBD1 (5 bases). CDR3 DNA sequence: TGTGCCAGCAGCCGACAGCCGAATAGCAATCAGCCCCAGCATTTT. Translating it yields CASSRQPNSNQPQHF.